A selection of T cell receptor beta chains follows, all from one sample in a study of OX40 agonist ivuxolimab in advanced cancers. This table comes from immunoSEQ multiplex PCR, and its TCRdb copy is limited to in-frame clones, with some not included. The sample consists of about 63,000 clones, roughly four fifths of them appearing once. Sequenced material: CD4+ or CD8+ T cells sorted from blood, taken in a trial of the OX40 agonist ivuxolimab. Receptors originate from an adult with an advanced solid tumor such as melanoma, head and neck, liver or kidney cancer. CDR3s include the opening cysteine and the closing phenylalanine or tryptophan. Fields, in order: V gene, clone size, D gene, J gene, CDR3 length, CDR3 protein, CDR3 DNA. The D gene is left open where the match is weak. For some rows the clone size is stated as once, few or many, or as a class when expanded; others skip it.

>TRBV5-4|few|.|TRBJ1-4|14
CASSHSPRNEKLFF
TGTGCCAGCAGCCACTCACCAAGGAATGAAAAACTGTTTTTT
>TRBV5-4|.|.|TRBJ2-7|14
CASSTGQTPYEQYF
TGTGCCAGCAGCACCGGGCAGACCCCCTACGAGCAGTACTTC
>TRBV29-1|.|.|TRBJ1-3|13
CSVDPRAGNTIYF
TGCAGCGTTGACCCGAGGGCTGGAAACACCATATATTTT
>TRBV29-1|.|.|TRBJ2-4|15
CSVELGWGDKNIQYF
TGCAGCGTTGAATTAGGCTGGGGGGACAAAAACATTCAGTACTTC
>TRBV5-1|.|TRBD1|TRBJ2-7|16
CASSPTTGGKSYEQYF
TGCGCCAGCAGCCCGACGACAGGGGGGAAGAGCTACGAGCAGTACTTC
>TRBV11-2|.|TRBD1|TRBJ2-1|15
CASSLGGQGNNEQFF
TGTGCCAGCAGCTTAGGGGGACAGGGTAACAATGAGCAGTTCTTC
>TRBV7-9|many|.|TRBJ1-2|13
CASSLEGRYGYTF
TGTGCCAGCAGCTTAGAGGGGAGGTATGGCTACACCTTC
>TRBV7-9|.|.|TRBJ2-1|13
CASNPTRRNEQFF
TGTGCCAGCAACCCGACCAGGAGGAATGAGCAGTTCTTC
>TRBV4-2|once|.|TRBJ2-1|17
CASSQEIIPQGRNEQFF
TGTGCCAGCAGCCAAGAAATTATCCCGCAAGGAAGAAATGAGCAGTTCTTC
>TRBV18|.|.|TRBJ2-3|15
CASSPPRAIPDTQYF
TGTGCCAGCTCACCCCCGAGAGCTATTCCGGATACGCAGTATTTT
>TRBV19|.|.|TRBJ2-7|14
CASSIEGASGEQYF
TGTGCCAGTAGTATAGAGGGGGCATCGGGCGAGCAGTACTTC
>TRBV19|.|.|TRBJ2-3|15
CASRGAPPSTDTQYF
TGTGCCAGTAGGGGGGCCCCTCCTAGCACAGATACGCAGTATTTT
>TRBV19|.|.|TRBJ2-7|14
CASSIRKHGGEQYF
TGTGCCAGTAGTATAAGGAAACACGGGGGCGAGCAGTACTTC
>TRBV11-2|.|TRBD2|TRBJ2-3|15
CASSSLAGGRDTQYF
TGTGCCAGCAGCTCCCTTGCGGGGGGGCGAGATACGCAGTATTTT
>TRBV7-9|once|TRBD1|TRBJ2-5|15
CASSIRQGRAETQYF
TGTGCCAGCAGCATACGACAGGGTAGGGCGGAGACCCAGTACTTC
>TRBV29-1|.|TRBD2|TRBJ2-5|15
CSAWGTRGSQETQYF
TGCAGCGCTTGGGGGACGCGGGGGTCGCAAGAGACCCAGTACTTC
>TRBV25-1|once|.|TRBJ1-2|15
CASRGSGFLGGGYTF
TGTGCCAGCAGGGGGAGCGGGTTCTTGGGTGGTGGCTACACCTTC
>TRBV10-3|.|.|TRBJ1-1|13
CAISELGNTEAFF
TGTGCCATCAGTGAATTGGGGAACACTGAAGCTTTCTTT